There are a few counts of the clone carrying this T cell receptor (beta chain). The sample belongs to a study of blood T cell repertoires in COVID-19. Study context: Nucleic acid was either cDNA or gDNA, and it came from T cells, B-cell-depleted T cells, or PBMCs.

The protocol was immunoSEQ multiplex PCR, while the TCRdb copy is restricted to in-frame clones and leaves out a portion. This table holds roughly 70,000 clones, more than 75% found once. The CDR3 length is 13 residues. The germline gives CDR1 MDHEN, CDR2 SYDVKM. Deletions cut 6 bases from V and 2 bases from J, with 10 bases between. Source material: peripheral blood. This receptor was obtained from a human donor in a cohort sampled during active COVID-19. This chain uses TRBV28 with TRBJ1-1; D is unresolved. As DNA, the CDR3 is TGTGCCAGCAGACTCCAGGAAAACACTGAAGCTTTCTTT. Amino acid sequence: CASRLQENTEAFF. Variable domain in full (rest from reference TRBV28 and TRBJ1-1): DVKVTQSSRYLVKRTGEKVFLECVQDMDHENMFWYRQDPGLGLRLIYFSYDVKMKEKGDIPEGYSVSREKKERFSLILESASTNQTSMYLCASRLQENTEAFFGQGTRLTVV.